This TCR beta chain emerged from a study of shared clonotypes between healthy human individuals. Study context: Used for every donor were three CD4 naive, three CD4 memory, two CD8 naive and one CD8 memory plate. Study results and caveats: Only blood samples were collected, and tissue repertoires likely differ. Expectations were that clonotype sharing among donors would be affected by sequencing depth. Rarefaction indicated that sorted-subset sequencing remained incomplete although depth was large.

The data were produced by immunoSEQ multiplex PCR, yet TCRdb's version contains in-frame clones alone and is incomplete. The data show 700,000 to 950,000 clones, 96% seen once. CD45RO-negative, CCR7-selected cells formed the naive CD8 fraction, which excluded terminally differentiated effector memory CD45RA+ cells. Regarding this clone: What it binds is unknown.

The CDR3 spans 14 residues. Germline V gene sequence: CDR1 LGHNA, CDR2 YNFKEQ. J was trimmed by 0 bases and V by 3 bases; bases with no gene match: 2. Material: naive CD8+ T cells sorted from blood. This TCR was sampled from a man aged 30 to 39 in good health. V usage is TRBV4-2 and J usage is TRBJ2-7, with 7 bases that match TRBD2. The CDR3 sequence: CASSHAGDSYEQYF. As DNA, the CDR3 is TGTGCCAGCAGCCATGCGGGAGACTCCTACGAGCAGTACTTC.